This TCR beta chain was captured in a study of T cell responses to AZD1222 COVID-19 vaccine. Findings and limits, study-wide: Mostly white British, mostly female donors; authors suggested clonal diversity may be underestimated. Per reports, nearly half of all spike-specific TCRs target regions that are unmutated in variants. Vaccination with two AZD1222 doses was followed by a rise in Spike-specific TCR breadth and depth.

The repertoire was sequenced with immunoSEQ multiplex PCR; TCRdb's copy has only in-frame clones and lacks some. The table lists approximately 160,000 clones, about 92% of them singletons. The ends lost 0 bases at V and 10 bases at J; junction bases unmatched: 8. The germline V gene has CDR1 MNHEY and CDR2 SVGAGI. The CDR3 loop spans 15 amino acids. Regarding this clone: The antigen remains undetermined.

The rearrangement links TRBV6-5 to TRBJ1-4; 7 bases are shared with TRBD1. Sequenced material: peripheral blood, taken on day 0 of AZD1222 vaccination. This receptor was obtained from an adult in good health. The CDR3 DNA sequence: TGTGCCAGCAGTTACTCGGAGTTGCAGGGGGGAAAACTGTTTTTT. Encoded protein: CASSYSELQGGKLFF.